The entry that follows covers one TCR beta chain sequence. Its antigen is undetermined. Sequencing used cDNA as its template, made by extracting RNA and reverse transcribing it. Measured with immunoSEQ multiplex PCR; TCRdb has only the in-frame clones, and not every one. The sample shows about 180,000 clones, roughly half of them seen only once. This sample was included in a study of CD8+ T cells in alopecia areata. Study in general: Tofacitinib administration persisted for 6 to 18 months, succeeded by 6 months off drug.

Indicated treatment: oral pan-JAK inhibitor, 5-10 mg twice daily. Overall study results and limits: The study found tofacitinib significantly decreased scalp clonality and expanded CD8+ clones among the top 100. Lesional tissue from the scalp (especially in alopecia totalis/universalis) showed higher clonality than normal scalp.

This receptor was taken from a human donor with alopecia areata. The sequencing here drew on CD8+ T cells sorted from blood, taken between weeks 51 and 54, from a patient treated with tofacitinib.

The CDR3 nucleotides are TGTGCCAGCAGCTACCGACAGGGAGATACGCAGTATTTT. Residues: CASSYRQGDTQYF. The V gene is TRBV7-2, the J gene TRBJ2-3; 7 bases are shared with TRBD1. Germline V lookup: CDR1 SGHTA, CDR2 FQGNSA. Trimming cost V 4 bases and J 5 bases; bases outside gene matches: 3. The CDR3 runs 13 residues. Filled out from reference TRBV7-2 and TRBJ2-3, the complete variable domain reads GAGVSQSPSNKVTEKGKDVELRCDPISGHTALYWYRQSLGQGLEFLIYFQGNSAPDKSGLPSDRFSAERTGGSVSTLTIQRTQQEDSAVYLCASSYRQGDTQYFGPGTRLTVL.